These 25 T cell receptor beta chains were sequenced from one sample in a study of T cell repertoires in cytomegalovirus infection. Antigens for these TCRs are unknown. TCRdb redid the calling of the reads with MiXCR, one entry per CDR3 protein. The data hold approximately 500,000 distinct CDR3 sequences, with around a third observed a single time. The sample here was cultured PBMCs, taken from culture after CMV antigen stimulation. The source is a human donor in good health (CMV status not recorded). Some clones in this sample may be carry-over from other donors' samples.

This clonotype was counted only a few times. The chain joins TRBV7-2 to TRBJ1-1; D not certain. Trimming pared 8 bases from V and 0 bases from J, leaving 16 bases between. This CDR3 is 15 amino acids long. The germline CDR1 and CDR2 sequences are SGHTA and FQGNSA. The CDR3 sequence: CASSPTRNMNTEAFF. CDR3 DNA sequence: TGTGCCAGCTCCCCCACTCGGAACATGAACACTGAAGCTTTCTTT.

This clonotype was counted many times. The chain employs TRBV7-2 and TRBJ2-4; D gene ambiguous. This CDR3 region has 15 residues. V was pared by 5 bases and J by 4 bases, with 15 bases between. The germline CDR1 and CDR2 sequences are SGHTA and FQGNSA. This CDR3 reads CASSPQSGGKNIQYF. CDR3 bases: TGTGCCAGCAGCCCCCAGTCGGGTGGGAAAAACATTCAGTACTTC.

V gene TRBV7-9 combines with J gene TRBJ2-1; 9 nucleotides align to TRBD2. Germline V CDR1 and CDR2: SEHNR, FQNEAQ (reference sequence). CDR3 length equals 18 residues. V was clipped by 1 base and J by 4 bases; unmatched bases: 11. This CDR3 reads CASSLGVGAGGAYNEQFF. In nucleotides, the CDR3 is TGTGCCAGCAGCTTAGGAGTCGGGGCGGGAGGGGCATACAATGAGCAGTTCTTC.

The J gene is TRBJ2-7, the V gene TRBV19; D unclear. The CDR3 runs to 14 residues. CDR1 and CDR2 (germline): LNHDA, SQIVND (reference sequence). Trimming pared 9 bases from V and 3 bases from J, leaving 18 bases between. This chain's CDR3 is CASTLKTSVYEQYV. DNA of the CDR3: TGTGCCAGCACACTCAAGACATCAGTCTACGAGCAGTACGTC.

A few counts support this clonotype. The gene calls are TRBV7-4 and TRBJ1-1; D possibly corresponds to TRBD1 (6 bases). The CDR3 is 15 amino acids. Trimming pared 4 bases from V and 5 bases from J, leaving 17 bases between. Germline CDR1 and CDR2: SGHVT and SQSDAQ. The CDR3 here is CASSWTQGVMTEAFF. CDR3 nucleotides: TGTGCCAGCAGCTGGACACAGGGCGTAATGACTGAAGCTTTCTTT.

The chain combines TRBV5-4 with TRBJ2-1; 14 positions agree with TRBD2. Germline CDR1 is SGHNT and CDR2 is YYREEE (reference sequence). The CDR3 extends over 16 amino acids. Unmatched junction bases numbered 5, after V lost 0 bases and J lost 9 bases. For the CDR3, the DNA is TGTGCCAGCAGCTTGGGGGGGACTAGCGGGAGTTTTGAGCAGTTCTTC. It is translated as CASSLGGTSGSFEQFF.

V is TRBV19 and J is TRBJ2-1; D gene ambiguous. With 3 bases removed from V and 7 bases from J, the gap between germline ends came to 10 bases. Germline V gives CDR1 LNHDA, CDR2 SQIVND (reference sequence). The CDR3 length is 13 residues. CDR3 bases: TGTGCCAGTAGTATTTTTGGGTGGAATGAGCAGTTCTTC. This codes for CASSIFGWNEQFF.

The chain recombines TRBV29-1 with TRBJ2-5, with D uncertain. The CDR3 is 13 residues long. The ends were cut back, 6 bases at V and 4 bases at J, with 15 bases in the middle. CDR1 and CDR2 from the germline V gene are SQVTM and ANQGSEA. The CDR3 loop is CSVGRNYSETQYF. DNA of the CDR3: TGCAGCGTGGGAAGGAATTATTCAGAGACCCAGTACTTC.

This clonotype has only one observation. The chain combines TRBV18 with TRBJ2-3, with 10 positions matching TRBD2. Germline V CDR1 and CDR2: KGHSH, LQKENI. V lost 2 bases and J lost 4; bases outside the gene matches: 6. CDR3 length equals 16 residues. Here the CDR3 reads CASSPGAGGVADTQYF. In DNA, the CDR3 is TGTGCCAGCTCACCAGGAGCGGGAGGGGTCGCAGATACGCAGTATTTT.

This clonotype was observed many times. The chain uses TRBV12-3 or TRBV12-4 and TRBJ2-5; possible D gene TRBD2, 7 bases. Trimming removed 7 bases from V and 3 bases from J, with 15 bases in between. The CDR3 totals 14 residues. The CDR3 protein is CASTLGGGEETQYF. CDR3 sequence (DNA): TGTGCCAGCACTCTAGGAGGGGGGGAAGAGACCCAGTACTTC.

The V gene is TRBV5-6, the J gene TRBJ1-4, with TRBD1 matching 7 bases. The CDR3 length is 15 residues. In germline, CDR1 is SGHDT, CDR2 YYEEEE. The trim removed 2 bases at V and 5 bases at J, leaving 6 bases unmatched. CDR3 amino acids: CASSFQTGTNEKLFF. The CDR3 DNA reads as TGTGCCAGCAGCTTCCAGACAGGGACAAATGAAAAACTGTTTTTT.

The chain employs TRBV4-3 and TRBJ2-2; tentative D call: TRBD1 (5 bases). The germline V gene has CDR1 LGHNA and CDR2 YSLEER. The CDR3 runs 14 residues. V was shortened by 3 bases and J by 4 bases, with 9 bases between the two germline ends. The DNA for the CDR3 is TGCGCCAGCAGCCAGGGGCCAAGCACCGGGGAGCTGTTTTTT. Residues: CASSQGPSTGELFF.

This clonotype was seen repeatedly, ten times or more. The rearrangement links TRBV7-2 to TRBJ2-5; D might be TRBD2 (5 bases). Germline V gene sequence: CDR1 SGHTA, CDR2 FQGNSA. V was trimmed by 5 bases and J by 5 bases, leaving 21 bases between them. The CDR3 spans 16 residues. The CDR3 region is CASSPYPAEVRETQYF. The DNA for the CDR3 is TGTGCCAGCAGCCCCTACCCGGCGGAGGTTCGGGAGACCCAGTACTTC.

The gene calls are TRBV9 and TRBJ2-3; D unresolved. V lost 4 bases and J lost 14, with 23 bases in between. This CDR3 is built from 14 residues. CDR1 SGDLS and CDR2 YYNGEE come from the germline V gene. The CDR3 DNA follows: TGTGCCAGCAGCCCTCGTTTAGAGACTTTCGTGTGGTATTTT. Translating it yields CASSPRLETFVWYF.

This rearrangement joins TRBV9 to TRBJ1-1; D is possibly TRBD1 (5 bases). CDR3 length: 14 residues. Germline V gives CDR1 SGDLS, CDR2 YYNGEE. V was clipped by 4 bases and J by 4 bases, with 14 bases between them. The CDR3 region is CASSPSQGGTEAFF. CDR3 DNA: TGTGCCAGCAGCCCGAGCCAGGGAGGCACTGAAGCTTTCTTT.

Only a few counts were recorded for this clonotype. V usage is TRBV7-8 and J usage is TRBJ2-1, with D tentatively TRBD1 or TRBD2 (5 bases each). The CDR3 runs to 14 residues. CDR1 is SGHVS and CDR2 is FQNEAQ in the germline V gene. Trimming removed 8 bases from V and 4 bases from J, with 15 bases in between. The CDR3, as DNA: TGTGCCAGCGGCCGGGACCCACTTTACAATGAGCAGTTCTTC. It specifies CASGRDPLYNEQFF. The entire variable domain, with the rest obtained from reference TRBV7-8 and TRBJ2-1, is as follows: GAGVSQSPRYKVAKRGQDVALRCDPISGHVSLFWYQQALGQGPEFLTYFQNEAQLDKSGLPSDRFFAERPEGSVSTLKIQRTQQEDSAVYLCASGRDPLYNEQFFGPGTRLTVL.

The J gene is TRBJ2-4, the V gene TRBV11-2; D may be TRBD1 (6 bases). CDR1 SGHAT and CDR2 FQNNGV come from the germline V gene. The CDR3 covers 14 residues. Trimming cost V 5 bases and J 7 bases, with 15 bases left between them. The CDR3 DNA reads as TGTGCCAGCAGCCCCCAGGGGCAGGGGAACATTCAGTACTTC. Protein sequence: CASSPQGQGNIQYF.

This clonotype was counted a few times. The V gene is TRBV6-4, the J gene TRBJ2-3, with D possibly being TRBD2 (6 bases). Germline V CDR1 and CDR2: MRHNA, SNTAGT. V was trimmed by 3 bases and J by 1 base, leaving 8 bases between them. The length of the CDR3 is 14 residues. CDR3 sequence (DNA): TGTGCCAGCAGTGAGGCTAGCGGCACAGATACGCAGTATTTT. Translation: CASSEASGTDTQYF.

At least ten counts were recorded for this clonotype. The genes are TRBV7-3 and TRBJ1-2; a possible D gene is TRBD1 (5 bases). The CDR3 extends over 14 amino acids. Trimming took off 4 bases at V and 4 bases at J, with 13 bases between the two ends. Per the germline V gene, CDR1 is SGHTA and CDR2 is FQGTGA. In DNA, the CDR3 is TGTGCCAGCAGCTCCGGCCTCGGGGCCTATGGCTACACCTTC. This codes for CASSSGLGAYGYTF.

This clonotype was detected a few times. The chain links TRBV11-2 to TRBJ2-5; D is unresolved. CDR3 size: 12 residues. Trimming took 6 bases from V and 5 from J, leaving 10 bases between them. Germline loops: CDR1 SGHAT, CDR2 FQNNGV. The CDR3 sequence: CASSRSGETQYF. CDR3 nucleotides: TGTGCCAGCAGTCGATCTGGGGAGACCCAGTACTTC. The complete variable domain, with remaining parts taken from reference TRBV11-2 and TRBJ2-5, reads EAGVAQSPRYKIIEKRQSVAFWCNPISGHATLYWYQQILGQGPKLLIQFQNNGVVDDSQLPKDRFSAERLKGVDSTLKIQPAKLEDSAVYLCASSRSGETQYFGPGTRLLVL.

There are many counts of this clonotype. The rearrangement uses TRBV7-6 and TRBJ2-5, with TRBD2 identical over 15 bases. This CDR3 has 17 residues. The V and J ends lost 4 bases and 4 bases, in that order; junction bases with no gene match: 7. The germline CDR1 and CDR2 sequences are SGHVS and FNYEAQ. In nucleotides, the CDR3 is TGTGCCAGCAGCTCTGGACTAGCGGGAGGGCCTCGAGAGACCCAGTACTTC. It translates to CASSSGLAGGPRETQYF. Filled out from reference TRBV7-6 and TRBJ2-5, the complete variable domain reads GAGVSQSPRYKVTKRGQDVALRCDPISGHVSLYWYRQALGQGPEFLTYFNYEAQQDKSGLPNDRFSAERPEGSISTLTIQRTEQRDSAMYRCASSSGLAGGPRETQYFGPGTRLLVL.

The chain carries TRBV7-2 and TRBJ2-5, with D hard to call. Germline loops: CDR1 SGHTA, CDR2 FQGNSA. The CDR3 extends over 14 amino acids. With 2 bases removed from V and 5 bases from J, the gap between germline ends came to 12 bases. CDR3 residues: CASSLYGPWETQYF. CDR3 nucleotides: TGTGCCAGCAGCTTATACGGGCCCTGGGAGACCCAGTACTTC.

V is TRBV27 and J is TRBJ1-6; 9 nucleotides line up with TRBD1. Germline CDR1 MNHEY, CDR2 SMNVEV (reference sequence). Trimming cost V 7 bases and J 9 bases; bases outside gene matches: 7. The CDR3 consists of 14 residues. CDR3 nucleotide sequence: TGTGCCAGCACCACAGGGGGCGATACTTCACCCCTCCACTTT. Its translation: CASTTGGDTSPLHF.

The chain couples TRBV5-1 to TRBJ2-1; 10 bases match TRBD2. V dropped 3 bases and J dropped 3; count of bases not matched to a gene: 6. The germline V gene encodes CDR1 SGHRS and CDR2 YFSETQ. The CDR3 contains 16 residues. The CDR3 spells CASSYTGTSVYNEQFF. The CDR3 nucleotides read TGCGCCAGCAGCTATACCGGGACTAGCGTCTACAATGAGCAGTTCTTC.

This rearrangement joins TRBV9 to TRBJ2-3; D gene unclear. The CDR3 has 14 residues. The germline V gene has CDR1 SGDLS and CDR2 YYNGEE. V was trimmed by 0 bases and J by 2 bases, leaving 7 bases between them. CDR3 region: CASSVEGHTDTQYF. The CDR3 DNA follows: TGTGCCAGCAGCGTAGAGGGCCACACAGATACGCAGTATTTT.